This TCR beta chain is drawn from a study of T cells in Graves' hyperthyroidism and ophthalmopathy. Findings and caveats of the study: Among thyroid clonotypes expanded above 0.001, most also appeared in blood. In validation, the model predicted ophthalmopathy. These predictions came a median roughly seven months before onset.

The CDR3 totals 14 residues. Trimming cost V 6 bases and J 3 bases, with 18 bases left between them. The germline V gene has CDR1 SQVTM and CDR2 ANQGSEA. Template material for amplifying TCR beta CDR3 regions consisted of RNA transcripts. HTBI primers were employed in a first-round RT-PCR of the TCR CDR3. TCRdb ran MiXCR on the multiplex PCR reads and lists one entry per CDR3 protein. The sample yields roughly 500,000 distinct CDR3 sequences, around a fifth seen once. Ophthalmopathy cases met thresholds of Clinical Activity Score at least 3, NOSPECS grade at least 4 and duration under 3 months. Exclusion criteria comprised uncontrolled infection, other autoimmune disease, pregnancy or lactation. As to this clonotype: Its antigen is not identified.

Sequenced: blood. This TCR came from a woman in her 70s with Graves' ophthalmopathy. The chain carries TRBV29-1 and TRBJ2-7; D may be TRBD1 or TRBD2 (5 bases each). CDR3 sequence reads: CSVTTGLSGYEQYF. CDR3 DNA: TGCAGCGTGACGACGGGGCTGTCAGGCTACGAGCAGTACTTC.